This T cell receptor (beta chain) is from a study of shared clonotypes between healthy human individuals. Study at large: A couple of women and a few men aged 18 to 49 served as donors.

CD4+ cells underwent separation, giving CD45RA+ naive and CD45RA-negative memory subsets. Several immunoSEQ plates held equal portions of the genomic DNA taken from each subset. Sequenced by immunoSEQ multiplex PCR; TCRdb stores in-frame clones only, minus some. Among about 2.4 million clones listed, 90% to 95% were seen once. A note on this clone: Its antigen is not known.

General observations from the study: Generally, naive subsets (rather than memory subsets) showed larger estimated richness.

The CDR3 runs 17 residues. The germline gives CDR1 MGHDK, CDR2 SYGVNS. V lost 0 bases and J 6 bases, leaving 19 bases between the germline ends. Sequencing was performed on naive CD4+ T cells from PBMCs. Subset noted: CD45RA+ positively selected. This clonotype was obtained from a man aged 18 to 35 in good health. Some clones in this sample may be carry-over from other donors' samples. The chain uses TRBV25-1 and TRBJ2-3; weak D call: TRBD1 (6 bases). The CDR3 coding sequence is TGTGCCAGCAGTGAATACGGAGGACGCAGGGGTCGCGATACGCAGTATTTT. It specifies CASSEYGGRRGRDTQYF.